This T cell receptor (beta chain) came from a study of blood T cell repertoires in COVID-19. Study-level background: T cells, B-cell-depleted T cells, or PBMCs provided the cDNA or gDNA that served as material.

V lost 6 bases and J 7 bases, leaving 13 bases between the germline ends. CDR1 MNHEY and CDR2 SMNVEV come from the germline V gene (reference sequence). The CDR3 is 14 amino acids. In the authors' methods: Nucleated cell counts were estimated from reference gene primer amplification. Sequencing was performed with immunoSEQ multiplex PCR; in TCRdb, only in-frame clones are kept and a portion is missing. That table is the source of V, J and clone size, and D and trimming were worked out from the DNA. The sample comprises 160,000 or so clones, roughly 80% of which are singletons, and about 5% rests with the top ten.

The source of this sequence is a woman aged 40 to 50 with acute COVID-19. The J gene is TRBJ1-6, the V gene TRBV27; D call uncertain. Sequencing was carried out using PBMCs or T cells enriched from blood (not recorded which). The chain's CDR3 is CASRAIGRNSPLHF. Written as DNA, the CDR3 is TGTGCCAGCAGAGCGATTGGAAGGAATTCACCCCTCCACTTT.